Listed here is a single T cell receptor beta chain. In the source study's methods: Amplified reference gene primers provided the basis for estimating nucleated cell counts. Assay used: immunoSEQ multiplex PCR; TCRdb lists only in-frame clones, some missing. D and trimming come from the DNA, and the V and J calls and clone size come from that table. The sample includes over 150,000 clones, 70% to 90% of them seen just once. The data are from a study of blood T cell repertoires in COVID-19. Study information: Sources were T cells, B-cell-depleted T cells, or PBMCs; the material itself was cDNA or gDNA.

The TCR originated in a man in his forties with active or convalescent COVID-19. The material sequenced was peripheral blood.

For the CDR3, the DNA is TGTGCCAGCAGTTTTTCCCCCTCGGGATTCTCCTACGAGCAGTACTTC. This translates into CASSFSPSGFSYEQYF. V gene TRBV28 combines with J gene TRBJ2-7, with D maybe TRBD2 (5 bases). This CDR3 is 16 amino acids long. The germline V gene has CDR1 MDHEN and CDR2 SYDVKM. V was shortened by 3 bases and J by 0 bases, with 15 bases between the two germline ends.